This TCR beta chain was identified in a study of CXCR4 blockade with PD-1 therapy in pancreatic cancer. Whole-study findings and limits: Survival did not correlate with tumor clonality, which averaged approximately 0.15 versus 0.05. Only TCRbeta chains were sequenced here. Clone frequency correlated with its number of distinct nucleotide rearrangements.

Concerning this clone: Its antigen is not known.

V dropped 6 bases and J dropped 5 bases, with 19 bases sitting between them. Germline V lookup: CDR1 MDHEN, CDR2 SYDVKM. This CDR3 region has 15 residues. Assay: immunoSEQ multiplex PCR; the TCRdb copy retains only in-frame clones and omits some. The sample has 5,000 or so clones, nearly 50% seen once. These archived tumors were resected from patients never given neoadjuvant therapy beforehand. The sequenced material came from tumor tissue. This chain links TRBV28 with TRBJ2-5; D might be TRBD2 (5 bases). This TCR was sampled from a human donor with pancreatic ductal adenocarcinoma. As DNA, the CDR3 is TGTGCCAGCAGCCGATGGTCCCCCGGCGGGGAGACCCAGTACTTC. Translated, it gives CASSRWSPGGETQYF. Looking up the rest from reference TRBV28 and TRBJ2-5 gives the full variable domain: DVKVTQSSRYLVKRTGEKVFLECVQDMDHENMFWYRQDPGLGLRLIYFSYDVKMKEKGDIPEGYSVSREKKERFSLILESASTNQTSMYLCASSRWSPGGETQYFGPGTRLLVL.